The 18 T cell receptor beta chains presented below share a single source sample, sequenced in a study of CD8+ T cells in alopecia areata. Isolated RNA was reverse transcribed into cDNA used as the sequencing template. Profiling relied on immunoSEQ multiplex PCR, and the TCRdb table lists in-frame clones only, not all of them. The sample consists of 65,000 to 95,000 clones, 45% to 60% of them appearing once. Sequenced input: NKG2D-high CD8+ T cells sorted from blood. These receptor sequences come from a human donor with alopecia areata.

A note on this clone: Other nucleotide sequences in the sample specify the same CDR3. The chain recombines TRBV5-1 with TRBJ2-7; D not resolved. From germline, CDR1 is SGHRS and CDR2 YFSETQ. Between the trimmed V and J ends, which lost 0 bases and 3 bases, there was a span of 7 bases. This CDR3 is 13 amino acids long. In nucleotides, the CDR3 is TGCGCCAGCAGCTTGGCTGACGACTACGAGCAGTACTTC. Translating it yields CASSLADDYEQYF.

This clone was seen a handful of times. The same CDR3 is also encoded by other DNA sequences in this sample. The genes are TRBV28 and TRBJ2-7; maybe TRBD1 (5 bases). In germline, CDR1 is MDHEN, CDR2 SYDVKM. CDR3 size: 12 residues. Trimming pared 6 bases from V and 3 bases from J, leaving 9 bases between. CDR3 sequence reads: CASSRDSYEQYF. In DNA, the CDR3 is TGTGCCAGCAGCCGCGACAGCTACGAGCAGTACTTC.

V and J are TRBV4-3 and TRBJ1-5, with D unresolved. This CDR3 has 16 amino acids. The V end was cut by 1 base, the J end by 7 bases, with 17 bases between. From germline, CDR1 is LGHNA and CDR2 YSLEER. Here the CDR3 reads CASSQVKIRAGQPQHF. The CDR3 coding sequence is TGCGCCAGCAGCCAAGTTAAGATCCGGGCCGGGCAGCCCCAGCATTTT.

The rearrangement uses TRBV7-2 and TRBJ1-5; D ambiguous. The germline gives CDR1 SGHTA, CDR2 FQGNSA. The CDR3 contains 15 residues. The ends were cut back, 10 bases at V and 2 bases at J, with 18 bases in the middle. The CDR3 DNA follows: TGTGCCACGAAGGCCACGGGGAACGGCAATCAGCCCCAGCATTTT. As protein: CATKATGNGNQPQHF.

This clone was counted between two and nine times. The chain links TRBV28 to TRBJ1-1; 8 bases are shared with TRBD1. V lost 4 bases and J lost 11; bases outside the gene matches: 6. Germline values: CDR1 MDHEN, CDR2 SYDVKM. The CDR3 loop spans 12 amino acids. The CDR3 protein is CASSSFRGQAFF. The CDR3 DNA reads TGTGCCAGCAGTTCCTTCAGGGGGCAGGCTTTCTTT. The full variable domain, completed using reference TRBV28 and TRBJ1-1, is DVKVTQSSRYLVKRTGEKVFLECVQDMDHENMFWYRQDPGLGLRLIYFSYDVKMKEKGDIPEGYSVSREKKERFSLILESASTNQTSMYLCASSSFRGQAFFGQGTRLTVV.

Notes on this clone: Other DNA variants within this sample encode the same CDR3. This sequence joins TRBV5-6 and TRBJ2-5; D gene uncertain. V lost 2 bases and J 2 bases, leaving 7 bases between the germline ends. The CDR3 runs 13 residues. Germline CDR1 is SGHDT and CDR2 is YYEEEE. The CDR3 is CASSFGSQETQYF. The CDR3 DNA reads TGTGCCAGCAGCTTCGGGTCACAAGAGACCCAGTACTTC.

This CDR3 is CAWTGTSGYNEQFF. For the CDR3, the DNA is TGTGCCTGGACCGGGACTAGCGGATACAATGAGCAGTTCTTC. The chain couples TRBV30 to TRBJ2-1; 11 bases are a match to TRBD2. With 4 bases clipped from V and 4 bases from J, the junction kept 3 bases outside the gene matches. The germline V gene has CDR1 GTSNPN and CDR2 SVGIG (reference sequence). The CDR3 length is 14 residues.

Concerning this clone: Other DNA sequences from this sample encode an identical CDR3 as well. J is TRBJ1-5 and V is TRBV5-6; D is ambiguous. Trimming took 2 bases from V and 6 from J, leaving 6 bases between them. This CDR3 comprises 12 residues. Germline CDR1 SGHDT, CDR2 YYEEEE. The CDR3 DNA is TGTGCCAGCAGCTTAGGTAGTCAGCCCCAGCATTTT. It is translated as CASSLGSQPQHF. The variable domain in full, completed from reference TRBV5-6 and TRBJ1-5, reads DAGVTQSPTHLIKTRGQQVTLRCSPKSGHDTVSWYQQALGQGPQFIFQYYEEEERQRGNFPDRFSGHQFPNYSSELNVNALLLGDSALYLCASSLGSQPQHFGDGTRLSIL.

The chain combines TRBV29-1 with TRBJ2-5; TRBD2 is a possible D gene (6 bases). Trimming stripped 1 base from V and 0 bases from J, with 12 bases between. The CDR3 is made up of 15 amino acids. Germline V gives CDR1 SQVTM, CDR2 ANQGSEA. In DNA form, the CDR3 reads TGCAGCGTTGAAGGGACTGGACTATACCAAGAGACCCAGTACTTC. Residues: CSVEGTGLYQETQYF.

The CDR3 nucleotides are TGTGCCAGCAGGGCATACCAGGGGGCGCAAGGCGTTGAAGCTTTCTTT. This encodes CASRAYQGAQGVEAFF. This chain uses TRBV28 with TRBJ1-1; 8 nucleotides agree with TRBD1. Looked up from germline, CDR1 is MDHEN and CDR2 is SYDVKM. Losses at the gene ends were 6 bases for V and 7 bases for J; bases not matched to a gene: 16. This CDR3 is built from 16 residues.

The V gene is TRBV27, the J gene TRBJ1-5; no definite D call. This CDR3 has 13 amino acids. Trimming stripped 3 bases from V and 0 bases from J, with 3 bases between. Germline V lookup: CDR1 MNHEY, CDR2 SMNVEV (reference sequence). CDR3 protein: CASSFFSNQPQHF. CDR3 bases: TGTGCCAGCAGTTTCTTTAGCAATCAGCCCCAGCATTTT.

The rearrangement joins TRBV29-1 to TRBJ2-1; D gene ambiguous. CDR3 length equals 11 residues. Germline V gene sequence: CDR1 SQVTM, CDR2 ANQGSEA. V lost 0 bases and J lost 8, with 5 bases in between. The CDR3 reads CSVEEGYEQFF. CDR3 coding DNA: TGCAGCGTTGAAGAGGGGTATGAGCAGTTCTTC.

V usage is TRBV27 and J usage is TRBJ2-1; the D gene could be TRBD1 or TRBD2 (6 bases each). CDR1 is MNHEY and CDR2 is SMNVEV in the germline V gene (reference sequence). V was shortened by 4 bases and J by 4 bases, with 14 bases between the two germline ends. The CDR3 runs to 15 residues. CDR3 sequence: CASSSGGLVYNEQFF. For the CDR3, the DNA is TGTGCCAGCAGTTCCGGGGGCCTCGTTTACAATGAGCAGTTCTTC.

The chain employs TRBV4-1 and TRBJ2-1; 12 bases agree with TRBD1. Per the germline V gene, CDR1 is MGHRA and CDR2 is YSYEKL. The CDR3 is made up of 15 amino acids. J was trimmed by 8 bases and V by 3 bases; bases with no gene match: 5. As DNA, the CDR3 is TGCGCCAGCAGCCAGCCGGGACAGGGGGCTTATGAGCAGTTCTTC. It yields the protein CASSQPGQGAYEQFF.

This rearrangement joins TRBV10-3 to TRBJ1-5; a possible D gene is TRBD1 (5 bases). V was clipped by 3 bases and J by 0 bases, with 9 bases between them. This CDR3 has 15 amino acids. From germline, CDR1 is ENHRY and CDR2 SYGVKD. The CDR3, as DNA: TGTGCCATCAGTGATACGGGGGGTAGCAATCAGCCCCAGCATTTT. This codes for CAISDTGGSNQPQHF.

The chain carries TRBV2 and TRBJ1-1; the D is unclear. Trimming shortened V by 7 bases and J by 1 base, and 4 bases separated the two germline ends. Germline V gives CDR1 SNHLY, CDR2 FYNNEI. The CDR3 extends over 11 amino acids. CDR3 nucleotide sequence: TGTGCCAGCAATGGGAACACTGAAGCTTTCTTT. As protein: CASNGNTEAFF. The whole variable domain, remainder taken from reference TRBV2 and TRBJ1-1, is EPEVTQTPSHQVTQMGQEVILRCVPISNHLYFYWYRQILGQKVEFLVSFYNNEISEKSEIFDDQFSVERPDGSNFTLKIRSTKLEDSAMYFCASNGNTEAFFGQGTRLTVV.

The CDR3 region is CASRVGLAGGSYEQYF. CDR3 in DNA: TGTGCCAGCAGGGTCGGACTAGCGGGAGGCTCCTACGAGCAGTACTTC. The V and J genes are TRBV28 and TRBJ2-7, with 14 bases lining up with TRBD2. In germline, CDR1 is MDHEN, CDR2 SYDVKM. This CDR3 comprises 16 residues. Trimming cost V 6 bases and J 0 bases; bases outside gene matches: 4.

The V gene is TRBV29-1, the J gene TRBJ2-7, with 8 bases matching TRBD1. V shed 3 bases and J 1 base; nucleotides not matched to a gene: 2. The V gene's germline CDR1 is SQVTM and CDR2 ANQGSEA. This CDR3 spans 13 amino acids. The CDR3 loop reads CSVEGQDSYEQYF. The CDR3 bases are TGCAGCGTTGAGGGACAGGATTCCTACGAGCAGTACTTC.